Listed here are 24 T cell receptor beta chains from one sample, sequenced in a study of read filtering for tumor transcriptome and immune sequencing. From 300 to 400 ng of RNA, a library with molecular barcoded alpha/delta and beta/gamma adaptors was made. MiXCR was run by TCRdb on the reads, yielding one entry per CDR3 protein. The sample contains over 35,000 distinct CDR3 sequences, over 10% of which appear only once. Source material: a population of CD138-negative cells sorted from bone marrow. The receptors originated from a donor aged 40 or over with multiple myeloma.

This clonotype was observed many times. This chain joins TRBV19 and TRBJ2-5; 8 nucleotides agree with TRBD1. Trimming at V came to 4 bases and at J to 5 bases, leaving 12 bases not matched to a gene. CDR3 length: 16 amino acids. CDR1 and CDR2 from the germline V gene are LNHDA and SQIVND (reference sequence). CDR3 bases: TGTGCCAGTAGTACCCGGCAGGGGGCGACCGGCGAGACCCAGTACTTC. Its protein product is CASSTRQGATGETQYF.

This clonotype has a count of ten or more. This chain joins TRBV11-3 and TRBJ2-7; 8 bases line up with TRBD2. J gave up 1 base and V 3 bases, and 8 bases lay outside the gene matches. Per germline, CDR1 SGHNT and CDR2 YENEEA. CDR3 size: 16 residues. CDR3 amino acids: CASSFMREDPSYEQYF. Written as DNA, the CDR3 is TGTGCCAGCAGCTTTATGCGGGAGGACCCATCCTACGAGCAGTACTTC.

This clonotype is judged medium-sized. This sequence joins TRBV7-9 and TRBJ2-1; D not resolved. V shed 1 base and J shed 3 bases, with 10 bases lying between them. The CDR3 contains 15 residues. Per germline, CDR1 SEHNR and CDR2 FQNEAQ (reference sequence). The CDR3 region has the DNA TGTGCCAGCAGCTTAGTAGGGCAGTTCTACAATGAGCAGTTCTTC. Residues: CASSLVGQFYNEQFF. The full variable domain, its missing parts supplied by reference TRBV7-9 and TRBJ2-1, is DTGVSQNPRHKITKRGQNVTFRCDPISEHNRLYWYRQTLGQGPEFLTYFQNEAQLEKSRLLSDRFSAERPKGSFSTLEIQRTEQGDSAMYLCASSLVGQFYNEQFFGPGTRLTVL.

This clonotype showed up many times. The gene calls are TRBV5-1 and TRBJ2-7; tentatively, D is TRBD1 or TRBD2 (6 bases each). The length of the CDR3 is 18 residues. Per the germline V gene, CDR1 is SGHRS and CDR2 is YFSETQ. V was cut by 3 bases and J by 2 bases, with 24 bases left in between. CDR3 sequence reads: CASSWGATGNLIPYEQYF. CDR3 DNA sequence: TGCGCCAGCAGCTGGGGGGCAACAGGCAACCTCATCCCCTACGAGCAGTACTTC. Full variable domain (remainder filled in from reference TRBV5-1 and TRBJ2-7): KAGVTQTPRYLIKTRGQQVTLSCSPISGHRSVSWYQQTPGQGLQFLFEYFSETQRNKGNFPGRFSGRQFSNSRSEMNVSTLELGDSALYLCASSWGATGNLIPYEQYFGPGTRLTVT.

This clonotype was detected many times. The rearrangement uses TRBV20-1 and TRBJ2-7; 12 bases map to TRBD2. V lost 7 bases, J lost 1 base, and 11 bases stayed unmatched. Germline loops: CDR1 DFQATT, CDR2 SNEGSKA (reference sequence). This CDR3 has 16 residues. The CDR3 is CSVKTSGRTRSYEQYF. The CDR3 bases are TGCAGTGTAAAAACTAGCGGGAGGACCAGATCCTACGAGCAGTACTTC.

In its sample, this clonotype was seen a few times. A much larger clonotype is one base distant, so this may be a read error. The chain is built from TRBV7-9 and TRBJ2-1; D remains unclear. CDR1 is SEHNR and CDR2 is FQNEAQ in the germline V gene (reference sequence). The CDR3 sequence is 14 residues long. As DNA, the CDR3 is TGTGCCAGCAGCTTCCAGAGCTCCTACAATGGGCAGTTCTTC. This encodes CASSFQSSYNGQFF.

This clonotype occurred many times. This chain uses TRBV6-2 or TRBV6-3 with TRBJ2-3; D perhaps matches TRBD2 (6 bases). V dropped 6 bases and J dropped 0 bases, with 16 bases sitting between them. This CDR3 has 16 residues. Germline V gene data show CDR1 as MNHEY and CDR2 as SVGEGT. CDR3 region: CASSNAGSLSTDTQYF. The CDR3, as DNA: TGTGCCAGCAGCAATGCCGGGAGCCTTAGCACAGATACGCAGTATTTT.

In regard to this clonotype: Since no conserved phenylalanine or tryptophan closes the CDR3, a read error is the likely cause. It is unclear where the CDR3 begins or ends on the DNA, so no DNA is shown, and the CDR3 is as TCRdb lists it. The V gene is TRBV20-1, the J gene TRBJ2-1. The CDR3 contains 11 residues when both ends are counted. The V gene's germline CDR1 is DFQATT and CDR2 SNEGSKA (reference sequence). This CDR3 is CSYRLRDEQLY.

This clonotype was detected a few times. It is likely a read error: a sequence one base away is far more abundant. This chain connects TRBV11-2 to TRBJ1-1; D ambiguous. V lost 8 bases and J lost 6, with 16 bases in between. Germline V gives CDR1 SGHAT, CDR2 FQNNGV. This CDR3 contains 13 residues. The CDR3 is CASGPTGSPEAFF. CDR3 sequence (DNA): TGTGCCAGCGGCCCCACTGGCAGCCCTGAAGCTTTCTTT. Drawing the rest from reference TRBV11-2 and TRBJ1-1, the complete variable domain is EAGVAQSPRYKIIEKRQSVAFWCNPISGHATLYWYQQILGQGPKLLIQFQNNGVVDDSQLPKDRFSAERLKGVDSTLKIQPAKLEDSAVYLCASGPTGSPEAFFGQGTRLTVV.

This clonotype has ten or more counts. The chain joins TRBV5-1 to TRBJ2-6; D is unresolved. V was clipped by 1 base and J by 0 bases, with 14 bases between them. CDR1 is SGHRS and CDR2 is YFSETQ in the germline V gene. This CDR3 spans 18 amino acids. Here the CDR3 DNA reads TGCGCCAGCAGCTTGCTTTCCGGCGAGTCCTCTGGGGCCAACGTCCTGACTTTC. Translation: CASSLLSGESSGANVLTF.

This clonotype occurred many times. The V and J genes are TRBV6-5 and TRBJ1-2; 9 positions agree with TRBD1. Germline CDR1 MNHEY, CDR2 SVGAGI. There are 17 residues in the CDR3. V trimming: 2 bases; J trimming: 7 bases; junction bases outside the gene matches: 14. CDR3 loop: CASSYASFSGTGSGYTF. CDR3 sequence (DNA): TGTGCCAGCAGTTACGCTTCTTTTTCCGGGACAGGGAGTGGCTACACCTTC.

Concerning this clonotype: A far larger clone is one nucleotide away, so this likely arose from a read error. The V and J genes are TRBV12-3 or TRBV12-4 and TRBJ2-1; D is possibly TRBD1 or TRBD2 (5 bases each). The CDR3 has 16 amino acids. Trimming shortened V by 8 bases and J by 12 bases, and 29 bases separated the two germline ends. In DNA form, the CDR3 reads TGTGCCAGCCACCTCTCCGGGGCGTCCTCCTCCCAGGGGCAGTTCTTC. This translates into CASHLSGASSSQGQFF.

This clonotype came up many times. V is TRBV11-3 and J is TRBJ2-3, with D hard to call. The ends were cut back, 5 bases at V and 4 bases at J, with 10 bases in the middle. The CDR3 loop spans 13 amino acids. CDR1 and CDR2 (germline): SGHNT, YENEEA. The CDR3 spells CASSPPEADTQYF. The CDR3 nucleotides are TGTGCCAGCAGCCCCCCCGAGGCAGATACGCAGTATTTT.

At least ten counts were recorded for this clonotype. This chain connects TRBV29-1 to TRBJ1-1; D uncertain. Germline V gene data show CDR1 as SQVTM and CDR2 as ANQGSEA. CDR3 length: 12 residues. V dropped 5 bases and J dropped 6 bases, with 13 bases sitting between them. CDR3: CSVSPWSAEAFF. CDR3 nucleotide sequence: TGCAGCGTTTCTCCCTGGTCGGCTGAAGCTTTCTTT.

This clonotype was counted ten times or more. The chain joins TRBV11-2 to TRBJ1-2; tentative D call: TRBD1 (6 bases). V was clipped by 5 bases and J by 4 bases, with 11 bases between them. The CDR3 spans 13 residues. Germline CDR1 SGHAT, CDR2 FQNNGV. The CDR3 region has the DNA TGTGCCAGCAGCCTTGACAGGCCCTATGGCTACACCTTC. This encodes CASSLDRPYGYTF.

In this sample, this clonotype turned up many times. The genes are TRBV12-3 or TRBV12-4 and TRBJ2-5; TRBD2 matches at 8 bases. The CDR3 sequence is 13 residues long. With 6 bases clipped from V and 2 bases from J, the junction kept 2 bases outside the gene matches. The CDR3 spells CASRGTRQETQYF. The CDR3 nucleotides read TGTGCCAGCAGGGGGACTAGGCAAGAGACCCAGTACTTC.

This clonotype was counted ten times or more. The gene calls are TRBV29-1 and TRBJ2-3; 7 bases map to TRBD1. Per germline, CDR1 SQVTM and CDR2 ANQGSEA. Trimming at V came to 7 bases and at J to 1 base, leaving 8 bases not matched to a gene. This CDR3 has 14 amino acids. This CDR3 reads CSAEYGQGTDTQYF. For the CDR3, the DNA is TGCAGCGCCGAATACGGACAGGGCACAGATACGCAGTATTTT.

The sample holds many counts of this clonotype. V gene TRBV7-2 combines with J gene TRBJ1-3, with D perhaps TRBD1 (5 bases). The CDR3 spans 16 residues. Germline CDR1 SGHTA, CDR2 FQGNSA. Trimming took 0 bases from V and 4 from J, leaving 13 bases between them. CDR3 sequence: CASSLAGTYLGNTIYF. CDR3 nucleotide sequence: TGTGCCAGCAGCTTAGCGGGGACTTATCTAGGAAACACCATATATTTT.

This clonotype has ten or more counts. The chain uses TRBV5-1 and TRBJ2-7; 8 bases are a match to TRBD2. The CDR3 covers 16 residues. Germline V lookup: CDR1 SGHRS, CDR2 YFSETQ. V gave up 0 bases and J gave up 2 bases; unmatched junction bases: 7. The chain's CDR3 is CASSLGSTSGTYEQYF. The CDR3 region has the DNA TGCGCCAGCAGCTTGGGAAGTACTAGCGGAACCTACGAGCAGTACTTC.

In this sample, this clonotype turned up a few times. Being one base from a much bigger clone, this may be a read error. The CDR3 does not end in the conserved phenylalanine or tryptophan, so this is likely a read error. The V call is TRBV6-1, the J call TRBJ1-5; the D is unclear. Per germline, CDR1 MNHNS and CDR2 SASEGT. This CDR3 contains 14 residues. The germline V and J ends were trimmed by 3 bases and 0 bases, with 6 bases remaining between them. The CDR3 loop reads CASSDFPSNQPQHS. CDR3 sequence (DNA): TGTGCCAGCAGTGACTTCCCTAGCAATCAGCCCCAGCATTCT.

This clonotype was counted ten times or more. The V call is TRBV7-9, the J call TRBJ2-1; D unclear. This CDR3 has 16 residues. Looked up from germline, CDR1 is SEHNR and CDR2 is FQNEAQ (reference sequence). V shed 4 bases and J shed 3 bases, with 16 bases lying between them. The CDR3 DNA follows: TGTGCCAGCAGCTCCGACGGTGGATTTCGCTACAATGAGCAGTTCTTC. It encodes CASSSDGGFRYNEQFF.

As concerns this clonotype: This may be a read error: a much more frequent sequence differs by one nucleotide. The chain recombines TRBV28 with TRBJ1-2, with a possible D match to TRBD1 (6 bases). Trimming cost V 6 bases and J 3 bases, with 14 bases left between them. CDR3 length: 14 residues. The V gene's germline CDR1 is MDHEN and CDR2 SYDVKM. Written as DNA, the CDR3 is TGTGCCAGCAGGGCGACGGGGGCTTACTATGGCTACACCTTC. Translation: CASRATGAYYGYTF.

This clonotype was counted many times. As DNA, the CDR3 is TGTGCCAGCAGTTCGCTGATTGGGACCCAGTACTTC. Amino acids: CASSSLIGTQYF. V gene TRBV7-9 combines with J gene TRBJ2-5, with no clear D. From germline, CDR1 is SEHNR and CDR2 FQNEAQ (reference sequence). There are 12 residues in the CDR3. The V end lost 6 bases, the J end lost 7 bases, and 12 bases lay between the germline ends.

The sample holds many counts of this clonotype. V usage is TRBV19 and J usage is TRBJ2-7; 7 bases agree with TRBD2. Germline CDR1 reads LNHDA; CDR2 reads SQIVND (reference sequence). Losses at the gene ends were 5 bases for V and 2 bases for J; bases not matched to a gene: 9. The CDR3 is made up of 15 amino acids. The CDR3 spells CASSATSDSTYEQYF. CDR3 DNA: TGTGCCAGTAGTGCCACTAGCGACTCGACCTACGAGCAGTACTTC.